These 18 T cell receptor beta chains share one sample of origin, sequenced in a study of blood T cell repertoires in COVID-19. Clones were read by immunoSEQ multiplex PCR, and TCRdb kept only the in-frame ones, dropping some. The sample carries approximately 280,000 clones, around 86% recorded once. Source material: PBMCs or T cells enriched from blood (not recorded which). The receptors come from a woman between 18 and 30 years old who had recovered from COVID-19.

The CDR3 sequence is CASSQFPATNEKLFF. The CDR3 DNA sequence: TGCGCCAGCAGCCAATTTCCTGCAACTAATGAAAAACTGTTTTTT. The chain uses TRBV4-1 and TRBJ1-4; D unclear. Per the germline V gene, CDR1 is MGHRA and CDR2 is YSYEKL. Trimming took 2 bases from V and 0 from J, leaving 7 bases between them. This CDR3 is 15 amino acids long.

This clone appeared a few times. V gene TRBV19 combines with J gene TRBJ2-5; 9 bases align to TRBD2. J gave up 5 bases and V 7 bases, and 5 bases lay outside the gene matches. The CDR3 has 13 amino acids. In germline, CDR1 is LNHDA, CDR2 SQIVND (reference sequence). The CDR3, as DNA: TGTGCCAGTAATCCGACTAGCGGTGAGACCCAGTACTTC. Amino acid sequence: CASNPTSGETQYF.

The CDR3 DNA reads as TGTGCCAGCCTCGGAGGGGCGTTCTATGGCTACACCTTC. It specifies CASLGGAFYGYTF. This chain links TRBV28 with TRBJ1-2, with a weak D call TRBD1 (5 bases). Germline CDR1 MDHEN, CDR2 SYDVKM. CDR3 length equals 13 residues. The V and J ends lost 8 bases and 4 bases respectively, with 14 bases between them.

The chain is built from TRBV4-1 and TRBJ2-1; 8 bases match TRBD2. Germline V CDR1 and CDR2: MGHRA, YSYEKL. The V segment lost 2 bases and the J segment 7 bases; nucleotides outside the gene matches: 7. The CDR3 has 15 amino acids. Here the CDR3 DNA reads TGCGCCAGCAGCCAATCCGGGGGGGCCGGGAATGAGCAGTTCTTC. It yields the protein CASSQSGGAGNEQFF.

This sequence joins TRBV21-1 and TRBJ1-6; the tabulated D call, TRBD1, remains unverified against the DNA. TRBV21-1 is classified as a pseudogene. The CDR3 spans 15 residues. Written as DNA, the CDR3 is TGTGCCAGCAGCAAAGAGGTCGGCAGGGCATCACCCCTCCACTTT. Translating it yields CASSKEVGRASPLHF.

The genes are TRBV29-1 and TRBJ2-1; 11 nucleotides align to TRBD2. CDR3 length: 17 amino acids. CDR1 is SQVTM and CDR2 is ANQGSEA in the germline V gene. The junction had 18 bases not matched to a gene; V was cut back by 7 bases and J by 7 bases. Here the CDR3 reads CSARPNVLAGVGNEQFF. CDR3 bases: TGCAGCGCCCGACCAAATGTACTAGCGGGAGTAGGGAATGAGCAGTTCTTC.

This sequence joins TRBV6-1 and TRBJ1-2, with unresolved D. The germline gives CDR1 MNHNS, CDR2 SASEGT. The CDR3 is 15 amino acids. The ends were cut back, 1 base at V and 1 base at J, with 10 bases in the middle. The CDR3 protein is CASSEGHSYNYGYTF. CDR3 nucleotides: TGTGCCAGCAGTGAAGGCCATTCCTATAACTATGGCTACACCTTC.

This rearrangement joins TRBV2 to TRBJ2-1; 12 nucleotides line up with TRBD2. This CDR3 spans 14 amino acids. CDR1 is SNHLY, CDR2 FYNNEI, per germline. Trimming took 9 bases from V and 7 from J; bases not matched to a gene: 7. The CDR3 DNA follows: TGTGCCAGAACGGGGCTAGCGGGAGGGAATGAGCAGTTCTTC. It translates to CARTGLAGGNEQFF.

V is TRBV6-5 and J is TRBJ1-2; D is unclear. Germline CDR1 reads MNHEY; CDR2 reads SVGAGI. The CDR3 is made up of 15 amino acids. The V and J ends lost 2 bases and 2 bases respectively, with 12 bases between them. CDR3: CASSYATGRNYGYTF. CDR3 nucleotides: TGTGCCAGCAGTTACGCGACGGGGAGGAACTATGGCTACACCTTC.

The chain employs TRBV18 and TRBJ1-5, with D perhaps TRBD1 (6 bases). The CDR3 runs to 14 residues. V lost 1 base to trimming and J lost 4 bases, with 8 bases between them. The germline V gene has CDR1 KGHSH and CDR2 LQKENI. CDR3 nucleotides: TGTGCCAGCTCACCACGGCAGGGGAATCAGCCCCAGCATTTT. Translation gives CASSPRQGNQPQHF.

The rearrangement joins TRBV28 to TRBJ2-5; possibly TRBD1 for D (6 bases). Per the germline V gene, CDR1 is MDHEN and CDR2 is SYDVKM. V was pared by 6 bases and J by 1 base, with 18 bases between. CDR3 length: 16 amino acids. CDR3 coding DNA: TGTGCCAGCAGCCCACAGGGAGAACTATCCCAAGAGACCCAGTACTTC. This translates into CASSPQGELSQETQYF.

J is TRBJ2-1 and V is TRBV10-3; 8 nucleotides match TRBD2. The ends lost 2 bases at V and 2 bases at J; junction bases unmatched: 2. The CDR3 is made up of 15 amino acids. Germline values: CDR1 ENHRY, CDR2 SYGVKD. For the CDR3, the DNA is TGTGCCATCAGTGAGCGGGGGGGACCCTACAATGAGCAGTTCTTC. It is translated as CAISERGGPYNEQFF.

As concerns this clone: At one of its ends the junction is not consistent with the germline gene, which may arise from a read error. The J gene is TRBJ2-7, the V gene TRBV19; no firm D call. The CDR3 is 14 amino acids. Germline V CDR1 and CDR2: LNHDA, SQIVND (reference sequence). CDR3 residues: CASSVSVNSNEQYF. As DNA, the CDR3 is TGTGCCAGTTCCGTATCGGTAAACTCCAACGAGCAGTACTTC.

This clone was picked up many times. The chain combines TRBV11-2 with TRBJ2-2; D perhaps matches TRBD1 (5 bases). This CDR3 region has 16 residues. With 2 bases removed from V and 5 bases from J, the gap between germline ends came to 15 bases. Per germline, CDR1 SGHAT and CDR2 FQNNGV. For the CDR3, the DNA is TGTGCCAGCAGCTTAAATTCAGGGCTACGGACCGGGGAGCTGTTTTTT. Translated, it gives CASSLNSGLRTGELFF. Together with reference TRBV11-2 and TRBJ2-2, the CDR3 gives the full variable domain: EAGVAQSPRYKIIEKRQSVAFWCNPISGHATLYWYQQILGQGPKLLIQFQNNGVVDDSQLPKDRFSAERLKGVDSTLKIQPAKLEDSAVYLCASSLNSGLRTGELFFGEGSRLTVL.

This clone has just a few counts. The CDR3 loop reads CAISGRENTEAFF. CDR3 nucleotide sequence: TGTGCCATCAGTGGTCGGGAGAACACTGAAGCTTTCTTT. The genes are TRBV10-3 and TRBJ1-1, with D unresolved. Germline assignment: CDR1 ENHRY and CDR2 SYGVKD. The CDR3 has 13 residues. With 4 bases removed from V and 1 base from J, the gap between germline ends came to 7 bases.

The chain combines TRBV5-1 with TRBJ2-1, with 7 bases lining up with TRBD2. After removal of 6 bases from V and 9 bases from J, the junction contained 6 bases not matched to a gene. Germline CDR1 reads SGHRS; CDR2 reads YFSETQ. The CDR3 extends over 12 amino acids. Written as DNA, the CDR3 is TGCGCCAGCACAAACCTAGCGGCTGAGCAGTTCTTC. Protein product: CASTNLAAEQFF.

The table lists this clone with a few counts. The gene calls are TRBV15 and TRBJ1-5; D possibly corresponds to TRBD1 (5 bases). The length of the CDR3 is 14 residues. Germline CDR1 and CDR2: LNHNV and YYDKDF (reference sequence). Trimming shortened V by 6 bases and J by 1 base, and 10 bases separated the two germline ends. CDR3 sequence (DNA): TGTGCCACCAGTAAAGGGGTAAGCAATCAGCCCCAGCATTTT. It specifies CATSKGVSNQPQHF.

As concerns this clone: Other nucleotide sequences in the sample specify the same CDR3. This chain links TRBV11-2 with TRBJ1-1; D gene unclear. The germline V and J ends were trimmed by 5 bases and 5 bases, with 12 bases remaining between them. This CDR3 has 13 amino acids. Germline-derived CDR1 and CDR2 are SGHAT and FQNNGV. This CDR3 reads CASSQNRGTEAFF. DNA for the CDR3: TGTGCCAGCAGCCAGAACCGCGGGACTGAAGCTTTCTTT.